The subject of this entry is one T cell receptor beta chain. This sample was taken from a study of blood T cell repertoires in COVID-19. Study-wide background: Some COVID-19 samples were acute and others convalescent; all came from the United States, Italy and Spain.

TCRdb's copy holds only in-frame clones and misses some; the assay was immunoSEQ multiplex PCR. The sample holds around 460,000 clones, approximately 90% seen once. Germline-derived CDR1 and CDR2 are SNHLY and FYNNEI. Trimming removed 6 bases at V and 4 bases at J, with 16 bases between. The CDR3 loop spans 14 amino acids. Material: peripheral blood. The chain links TRBV2 to TRBJ2-7; D perhaps matches TRBD1 (8 bases). This sequence originates from a man younger than 30 with COVID-19, enrolled during active disease. The CDR3 region has the DNA TGTGCCAGCAGAATGTTACAGGGGGGGTACGAGCAGTACTTC. Amino acids: CASRMLQGGYEQYF.